Each of the 6 T cell receptor beta chains below was sequenced from the same sample in a study of T cells in Graves' hyperthyroidism and ophthalmopathy. What was amplified from RNA transcripts were TCR beta CDR3 regions. Researchers ran a first-round RT-PCR on the TCR CDR3 using the HTBI primer set. MiXCR, run by TCRdb on the multiplex PCR reads, gives a single entry per CDR3 protein. The table lists about 210,000 distinct CDR3 sequences, about a sixth of them singletons. Sequenced: blood. These receptors came from a man aged 50 to 59 with Graves' hyperthyroidism.

In its sample, this clonotype was seen many times. V and J are TRBV12-3 or TRBV12-4 and TRBJ2-7; D unresolved. Trimming removed 5 bases from V and 4 bases from J, with 12 bases in between. This CDR3 comprises 13 residues. In DNA, the CDR3 is TGTGCCAGCAGTGGCCTAGGCAAGTACGAGCAGTACTTC. Translated: CASSGLGKYEQYF.

This clonotype was seen once. The J gene is TRBJ2-1, the V gene TRBV11-2; 7 bases fit TRBD2. The CDR3 is 16 amino acids. The V gene end was trimmed by 5 bases and the J gene end by 2 bases; junction bases not matched to a gene: 9. The germline gives CDR1 SGHAT, CDR2 FQNNGV. Written as DNA, the CDR3 is TGTGCCAGCAGCCCCGCGGCTAGCGGACCCTACAATGAGCAGTTCTTC. It codes for CASSPAASGPYNEQFF.

This clonotype was picked up many times. The J gene is TRBJ2-4, the V gene TRBV28; possible D gene TRBD2, 5 bases. Germline CDR1 reads MDHEN; CDR2 reads SYDVKM. Trimming shortened V by 2 bases and J by 9 bases, and 11 bases separated the two germline ends. The length of the CDR3 is 13 residues. For the CDR3, the DNA is TGTGCCAGCAGTTTACTAGGTGGAGGCATTCAGTACTTC. It encodes CASSLLGGGIQYF. Based on the CDR3 plus reference TRBV28 and TRBJ2-4, the full variable domain is DVKVTQSSRYLVKRTGEKVFLECVQDMDHENMFWYRQDPGLGLRLIYFSYDVKMKEKGDIPEGYSVSREKKERFSLILESASTNQTSMYLCASSLLGGGIQYFGAGTRLSVL.

Many counts were recorded for this clonotype. V gene TRBV7-9 combines with J gene TRBJ2-7; possible D gene TRBD1, 6 bases. The CDR3 runs 13 residues. The germline V gene has CDR1 SEHNR and CDR2 FQNEAQ (reference sequence). Trimming cost V 5 bases and J 7 bases, with 15 bases left between them. The CDR3 region is CASSQAQGTEQYF. CDR3 DNA sequence: TGTGCCAGCAGCCAAGCACAGGGTACGGAGCAGTACTTC.

The rearrangement links TRBV11-2 to TRBJ2-3, with a tentative D call TRBD2 (6 bases). V was pared by 5 bases and J by 2 bases, with 17 bases between. This CDR3 has 16 residues. Germline CDR1 SGHAT, CDR2 FQNNGV. As DNA, the CDR3 is TGTGCCAGCAGCATGCCGGGACTCGTACCCACAGATACGCAGTATTTT. Amino acid sequence: CASSMPGLVPTDTQYF.

The table lists this clonotype with many counts. The V call is TRBV20-1, the J call TRBJ2-5; perhaps TRBD1 as D (6 bases). Trimming left V 5 bases short and J 4 bases short, with 11 bases between. Germline V CDR1 and CDR2: DFQATT, SNEGSKA (reference sequence). This CDR3 comprises 12 residues. This chain's CDR3 is CSARGQIETQYF. CDR3 nucleotides: TGCAGTGCTCGCGGACAGATAGAGACCCAGTACTTC.